A selection of T cell receptor beta chains follows, all from one sample in a study of blood T cell repertoires in COVID-19. TCRdb's table, derived via immunoSEQ multiplex PCR, lists solely in-frame clones and lacks some. Of around 230,000 clones in the sample, roughly 87% were seen once. Specimen: PBMCs or T cells enriched from blood (not recorded which). The receptor source for this set is a man aged 18 to 29 with acute COVID-19. The CDR3 runs from the conserved cysteine through the conserved F or W. A D gene is named only where the DNA matches it firmly. Only some rows state a clone size, as once, few, many or a class for expanded clones.

v_gene: TRBV7-9
j_gene: TRBJ1-5
abundance: NA
d_gene: TRBD1
len: 15
CDR3aa: CASSRTGTDVQPQHF
CDR3nt: TGTGCCAGCAGTAGAACCGGGACAGATGTTCAGCCCCAGCATTTT

v_gene: TRBV5-6
j_gene: TRBJ2-7
abundance: NA
d_gene: NA
len: 13
CDR3aa: CASSLLGPYEQYF
CDR3nt: TGTGCCAGCAGCTTGCTGGGGCCCTACGAGCAGTACTTC

v_gene: TRBV11-2
j_gene: TRBJ2-7
abundance: NA
d_gene: NA
len: 12
CDR3aa: CASRHDGYEQYF
CDR3nt: TGTGCCAGCAGACACGACGGGTACGAGCAGTACTTC

v_gene: TRBV10-2
j_gene: TRBJ2-5
abundance: once
d_gene: NA
len: 12
CDR3aa: CASSELEGTQYF
CDR3nt: TGCGCCAGCAGTGAGCTCGAGGGGACCCAGTACTTC

v_gene: TRBV19
j_gene: TRBJ1-1
abundance: NA
d_gene: NA
len: 13
CDR3aa: CASSIAAGVEAFF
CDR3nt: TGTGCCAGTAGTATTGCGGCAGGGGTTGAAGCTTTCTTT

v_gene: TRBV29-1
j_gene: TRBJ1-1
abundance: NA
d_gene: NA
len: 13
CDR3aa: CSSPDGRGTEAFF
CDR3nt: TGCAGCAGTCCGGACGGTCGAGGGACTGAAGCTTTCTTT

v_gene: TRBV5-1
j_gene: TRBJ1-1
abundance: NA
d_gene: TRBD1
len: 15
CDR3aa: CASSLTTYRGTEAFF
CDR3nt: TGCGCCAGCAGCTTAACTACCTACAGGGGGACTGAAGCTTTCTTT

v_gene: TRBV28
j_gene: TRBJ2-7
abundance: NA
d_gene: TRBD2
len: 15
CDR3aa: CASSGGSSGSYEQYF
CDR3nt: TGTGCCAGCAGTGGGGGATCTAGCGGTTCCTACGAGCAGTACTTC

v_gene: TRBV7-9
j_gene: TRBJ2-1
abundance: NA
d_gene: TRBD2
len: 16
CDR3aa: CASSSTSGYYYNEQFF
CDR3nt: TGTGCCAGCAGTTCCACTAGCGGATATTACTACAATGAGCAGTTCTTC

v_gene: TRBV5-4
j_gene: TRBJ2-7
abundance: NA
d_gene: TRBD2
len: 15
CDR3aa: CASSSTSGRAGEQYF
CDR3nt: TGTGCCAGCAGCTCAACTAGCGGGAGGGCCGGTGAGCAGTACTTC

v_gene: TRBV25-1
j_gene: TRBJ2-1
abundance: NA
d_gene: NA
len: 16
CDR3aa: CASSAGSRDLYNEQFF
CDR3nt: TGTGCCAGCAGTGCCGGAAGCCGGGACTTATACAATGAGCAGTTCTTC

v_gene: TRBV9
j_gene: TRBJ2-5
abundance: NA
d_gene: TRBD1
len: 17
CDR3aa: CASSVAPLTGEQETQYF
CDR3nt: TGTGCCAGCAGCGTAGCTCCATTGACAGGGGAACAAGAGACCCAGTACTTC

v_gene: TRBV4-3
j_gene: TRBJ2-7
abundance: NA
d_gene: TRBD1
len: 17
CDR3aa: CASSQDLTRTGGYEQYF
CDR3nt: TGCGCCAGCAGCCAAGATCTAACTAGGACAGGGGGCTACGAGCAGTACTTC

v_gene: TRBV29-1
j_gene: TRBJ2-5
abundance: NA
d_gene: TRBD1
len: 13
CDR3aa: CSAEPDRTETQYF
CDR3nt: TGCAGCGCCGAGCCGGACAGGACAGAGACCCAGTACTTC

v_gene: TRBV3-1/TRBV3-2
j_gene: TRBJ2-6
abundance: NA
d_gene: NA
len: 18
CDR3aa: CASSPRGSQPSGANVLTF
CDR3nt: TGTGCCAGCAGCCCGCGAGGCAGTCAACCGTCTGGGGCCAACGTCCTGACTTTC

v_gene: TRBV7-3
j_gene: TRBJ2-1
abundance: NA
d_gene: NA
len: 12
CDR3aa: CASSLTGTEQFF
CDR3nt: TGTGCCAGCAGCTTAACGGGGACAGAGCAGTTCTTC

v_gene: TRBV24-1
j_gene: TRBJ2-3
abundance: NA
d_gene: NA
len: 15
CDR3aa: CATSDQGSSTDTQYF
CDR3nt: TGTGCCACCAGTGATCAGGGTTCTAGCACAGATACGCAGTATTTT

v_gene: TRBV4-1
j_gene: TRBJ1-5
abundance: few
d_gene: TRBD1
len: 14
CDR3aa: CASRGQGGNQPQHF
CDR3nt: TGCGCCAGCAGGGGACAGGGAGGCAATCAGCCCCAGCATTTT

v_gene: TRBV5-4
j_gene: TRBJ1-2
abundance: NA
d_gene: NA
len: 14
CDR3aa: CASTAEGGLYGYTF
CDR3nt: TGTGCCAGCACCGCTGAAGGAGGCCTCTATGGCTACACCTTC

v_gene: TRBV30
j_gene: TRBJ2-3
abundance: NA
d_gene: TRBD2
len: 17
CDR3aa: CAWSVPGLAGETDTQYF
CDR3nt: TGTGCCTGGAGTGTTCCCGGACTAGCGGGAGAGACAGATACGCAGTATTTT

v_gene: TRBV18
j_gene: TRBJ2-7
abundance: NA
d_gene: TRBD1
len: 14
CDR3aa: CASSSDRTPDEQYF
CDR3nt: TGTGCCAGCTCATCGGACAGGACCCCAGACGAGCAGTACTTC

v_gene: TRBV6-5
j_gene: TRBJ1-2
abundance: NA
d_gene: TRBD1
len: 13
CDR3aa: CASRDRGQDGYTF
CDR3nt: TGTGCCAGCAGGGACAGGGGGCAGGATGGCTACACCTTC

v_gene: TRBV7-2
j_gene: TRBJ2-1
abundance: NA
d_gene: TRBD2
len: 15
CDR3aa: CASRASGSLSNEQFF
CDR3nt: TGTGCCAGCAGGGCTAGCGGGAGCTTGAGCAATGAGCAGTTCTTC

v_gene: TRBV7-2
j_gene: TRBJ2-1
abundance: NA
d_gene: NA
len: 18
CDR3aa: CASSRRRRSSGEYNEQFF
CDR3nt: TGTGCCAGCAGCCGTCGGCGGAGGTCGTCTGGCGAGTACAATGAGCAGTTCTTC

v_gene: TRBV9
j_gene: TRBJ2-7
abundance: NA
d_gene: NA
len: 15
CDR3aa: CASSVGGTLPYEQYF
CDR3nt: TGTGCCAGCAGCGTAGGCGGGACTTTACCCTACGAGCAGTACTTC

v_gene: TRBV7-9
j_gene: TRBJ1-2
abundance: NA
d_gene: NA
len: 13
CDR3aa: CASSQTGTNLDTF
CDR3nt: TGTGCCAGCAGCCAAACCGGGACTAATCTTGACACCTTC

v_gene: TRBV28
j_gene: TRBJ1-2
abundance: NA
d_gene: NA
len: 12
CDR3aa: CASSLEYYGYTF
CDR3nt: TGTGCCAGCAGTTTAGAGTACTATGGCTACACCTTC

v_gene: TRBV27
j_gene: TRBJ1-1
abundance: few
d_gene: NA
len: 14
CDR3aa: CASSYITGSTEAFF
CDR3nt: TGTGCCAGCAGTTACATTACAGGGAGCACTGAAGCTTTCTTT

v_gene: TRBV7-9
j_gene: TRBJ1-4
abundance: NA
d_gene: TRBD1
len: 12
CDR3aa: CASSLEGAHLFF
CDR3nt: TGTGCCAGCAGCTTAGAGGGGGCACATCTGTTTTTT

v_gene: TRBV28
j_gene: TRBJ2-7
abundance: NA
d_gene: TRBD2
len: 15
CDR3aa: CASSFSSGGTGEQYF
CDR3nt: TGTGCCAGCAGTTTCTCTAGCGGGGGGACGGGCGAGCAGTACTTC

v_gene: TRBV11-2
j_gene: TRBJ1-5
abundance: NA
d_gene: TRBD1
len: 16
CDR3aa: CASHQYDRVSDQPQHF
CDR3nt: TGTGCCAGCCATCAATACGACAGGGTAAGCGATCAGCCCCAGCATTTT

v_gene: TRBV10-3
j_gene: TRBJ2-1
abundance: once
d_gene: NA
len: 15
CDR3aa: CAISESDYSYNEQFF
CDR3nt: TGTGCCATCAGTGAGTCTGACTATTCCTACAATGAGCAGTTCTTC

v_gene: TRBV2
j_gene: TRBJ2-7
abundance: NA
d_gene: NA
len: 13
CDR3aa: CASRATDPYEQYF
CDR3nt: TGTGCCAGCAGAGCGACAGACCCCTACGAGCAGTACTTC

v_gene: TRBV7-3
j_gene: TRBJ2-3
abundance: NA
d_gene: TRBD2
len: 15
CDR3aa: CASSSGLAYTDTQYF
CDR3nt: TGTGCCAGCAGCTCGGGACTAGCGTATACAGATACGCAGTATTTT

v_gene: TRBV11-2
j_gene: TRBJ2-7
abundance: NA
d_gene: TRBD2
len: 16
CDR3aa: CASRPSGTSGPYEQYF
CDR3nt: TGTGCCAGCAGGCCAAGTGGGACTAGCGGGCCCTACGAGCAGTACTTC

v_gene: TRBV28
j_gene: TRBJ2-5
abundance: once
d_gene: NA
len: 13
CDR3aa: CASRGSGEETQYF
CDR3nt: TGTGCCAGCAGAGGGTCCGGGGAAGAGACCCAGTACTTC

v_gene: TRBV4-1
j_gene: TRBJ1-2
abundance: NA
d_gene: NA
len: 16
CDR3aa: CASSQDPLGTSYGYTF
CDR3nt: TGCGCCAGCAGCCAAGATCCGCTGGGCACTAGCTATGGCTACACCTTC

v_gene: TRBV29-1
j_gene: TRBJ2-7
abundance: NA
d_gene: TRBD1
len: 16
CDR3aa: CSVGGGQGPSSYEQYF
CDR3nt: TGCAGCGTTGGAGGGGGACAGGGTCCTAGCTCCTACGAGCAGTACTTC

v_gene: TRBV4-2
j_gene: TRBJ2-1
abundance: NA
d_gene: TRBD2
len: 17
CDR3aa: CASSRTGGLAARDEQFF
CDR3nt: TGTGCCAGCAGCCGAACAGGAGGGCTAGCGGCCAGGGATGAGCAGTTCTTC

v_gene: TRBV19
j_gene: TRBJ1-5
abundance: NA
d_gene: TRBD1
len: 14
CDR3aa: CASILTGGSQPQHF
CDR3nt: TGTGCCAGTATCCTAACAGGGGGCAGTCAGCCCCAGCATTTT

v_gene: TRBV7-8
j_gene: TRBJ2-7
abundance: NA
d_gene: TRBD1
len: 13
CDR3aa: CASRRGQGTEQYF
CDR3nt: TGTGCCAGCAGAAGAGGACAGGGGACCGAGCAGTACTTC

v_gene: TRBV27
j_gene: TRBJ2-7
abundance: NA
d_gene: TRBD1
len: 19
CDR3aa: CASSIGGLGTAHISYEQYF
CDR3nt: TGTGCCAGCAGCATCGGAGGCCTCGGGACAGCTCACATCTCCTACGAGCAGTACTTC

v_gene: TRBV5-6
j_gene: TRBJ2-7
abundance: NA
d_gene: NA
len: 14
CDR3aa: CASSPGTLTYEQYF
CDR3nt: TGTGCCAGCAGCCCCGGGACACTGACCTACGAGCAGTACTTC

v_gene: TRBV5-1
j_gene: TRBJ1-2
abundance: NA
d_gene: TRBD1
len: 15
CDR3aa: CASSFGTGDPYGYTF
CDR3nt: TGCGCCAGCAGCTTCGGGACAGGGGACCCCTATGGCTACACCTTC

v_gene: TRBV2
j_gene: TRBJ2-1
abundance: NA
d_gene: NA
len: 12
CDR3aa: CASTSSYNEQFF
CDR3nt: TGTGCCAGCACCTCCTCCTACAATGAGCAGTTCTTC

v_gene: TRBV5-4
j_gene: TRBJ1-2
abundance: NA
d_gene: TRBD1
len: 13
CDR3aa: CASSEPRQGGYTF
CDR3nt: TGTGCCAGCAGCGAGCCCCGACAGGGTGGCTACACCTTC

v_gene: TRBV4-1
j_gene: TRBJ2-7
abundance: NA
d_gene: NA
len: 14
CDR3aa: CASSQDRGTYEQYF
CDR3nt: TGCGCCAGCAGCCAAGACCGCGGGACCTACGAGCAGTACTTC

v_gene: TRBV20-1
j_gene: TRBJ2-5
abundance: NA
d_gene: NA
len: 15
CDR3aa: CSASSTALQRETQYF
CDR3nt: TGCAGTGCTAGTTCCACGGCACTGCAGCGAGAGACCCAGTACTTC

v_gene: TRBV6-2/TRBV6-3
j_gene: TRBJ1-1
abundance: NA
d_gene: NA
len: 13
CDR3aa: CASSYLIEAEAFF
CDR3nt: TGTGCCAGCAGTTATCTGATTGAGGCTGAAGCTTTCTTT

v_gene: TRBV14
j_gene: TRBJ2-7
abundance: NA
d_gene: NA
len: 13
CDR3aa: CASSQVGELEQYF
CDR3nt: TGTGCCAGCAGCCAAGTAGGAGAACTCGAGCAGTACTTC

v_gene: TRBV28
j_gene: TRBJ2-4
abundance: NA
d_gene: NA
len: 13
CDR3aa: CASSLAGQNIQYF
CDR3nt: TGTGCCAGCAGTCTAGCAGGCCAAAACATTCAGTACTTC

v_gene: TRBV5-5
j_gene: TRBJ1-3
abundance: NA
d_gene: NA
len: 14
CDR3aa: CASLVAVGENTIYF
CDR3nt: TGTGCCAGCCTCGTGGCCGTAGGGGAAAACACCATATATTTT

v_gene: TRBV27
j_gene: TRBJ2-2
abundance: NA
d_gene: TRBD1
len: 17
CDR3aa: CASSARDRGPFTGELFF
CDR3nt: TGTGCCAGCAGTGCCCGGGACAGGGGACCTTTTACCGGGGAGCTGTTTTTT

v_gene: TRBV7-6
j_gene: TRBJ2-2
abundance: NA
d_gene: TRBD1
len: 19
CDR3aa: CASSISGDRGQLDTGELFF
CDR3nt: TGTGCCAGCAGCATATCCGGGGACAGGGGGCAGTTGGACACCGGGGAGCTGTTTTTT

v_gene: TRBV7-9
j_gene: TRBJ2-5
abundance: NA
d_gene: NA
len: 15
CDR3aa: CASSLRASVGETQYF
CDR3nt: TGTGCCAGCAGCTTACGGGCTAGCGTAGGTGAGACCCAGTACTTC